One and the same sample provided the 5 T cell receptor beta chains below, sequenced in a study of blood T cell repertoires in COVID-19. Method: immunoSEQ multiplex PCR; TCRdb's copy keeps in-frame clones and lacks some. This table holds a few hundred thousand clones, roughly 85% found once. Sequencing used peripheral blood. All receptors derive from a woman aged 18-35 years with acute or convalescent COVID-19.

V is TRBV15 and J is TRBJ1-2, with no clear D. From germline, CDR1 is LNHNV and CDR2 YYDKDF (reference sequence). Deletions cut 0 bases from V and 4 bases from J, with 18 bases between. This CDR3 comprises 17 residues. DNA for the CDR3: TGTGCCACCAGCAGAGATAGGGCCGGGGAGGTAGGCTATGGCTACACCTTC. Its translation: CATSRDRAGEVGYGYTF.

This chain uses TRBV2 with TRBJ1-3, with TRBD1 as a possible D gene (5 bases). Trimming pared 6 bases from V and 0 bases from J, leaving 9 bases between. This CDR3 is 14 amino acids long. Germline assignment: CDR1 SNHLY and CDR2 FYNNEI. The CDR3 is CASRLQVSGNTIYF. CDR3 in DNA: TGTGCCAGCAGGCTACAGGTCTCTGGAAACACCATATATTTT.

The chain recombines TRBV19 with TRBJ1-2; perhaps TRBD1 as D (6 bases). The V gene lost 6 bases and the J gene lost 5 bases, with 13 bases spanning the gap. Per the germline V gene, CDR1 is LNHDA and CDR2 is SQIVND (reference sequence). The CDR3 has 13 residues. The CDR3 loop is CASRQGGGYGYTF. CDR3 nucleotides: TGTGCCAGTAGACAGGGTGGTGGTTATGGCTACACCTTC. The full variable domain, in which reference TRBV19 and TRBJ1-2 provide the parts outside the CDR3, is DGGITQSPKYLFRKEGQNVTLSCEQNLNHDAMYWYRQDPGQGLRLIYYSQIVNDFQKGDIAEGYSVSREKKESFPLTVTSAQKNPTAFYLCASRQGGGYGYTFGSGTRLTVV.

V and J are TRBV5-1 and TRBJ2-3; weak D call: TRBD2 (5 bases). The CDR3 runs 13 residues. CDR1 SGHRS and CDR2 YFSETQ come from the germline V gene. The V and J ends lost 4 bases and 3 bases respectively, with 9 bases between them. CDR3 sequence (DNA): TGCGCCAGCAGCACCAGCGGAACAGATACGCAGTATTTT. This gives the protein CASSTSGTDTQYF. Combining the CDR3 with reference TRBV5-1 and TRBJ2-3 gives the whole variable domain KAGVTQTPRYLIKTRGQQVTLSCSPISGHRSVSWYQQTPGQGLQFLFEYFSETQRNKGNFPGRFSGRQFSNSRSEMNVSTLELGDSALYLCASSTSGTDTQYFGPGTRLTVL.

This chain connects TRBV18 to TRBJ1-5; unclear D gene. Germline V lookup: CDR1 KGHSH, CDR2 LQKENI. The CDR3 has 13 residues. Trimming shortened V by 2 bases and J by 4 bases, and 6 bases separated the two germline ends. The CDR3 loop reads CASSPGRNQPQHF. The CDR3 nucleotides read TGTGCCAGCTCACCAGGCAGAAATCAGCCCCAGCATTTT. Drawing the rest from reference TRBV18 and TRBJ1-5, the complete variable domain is NAGVMQNPRHLVRRRGQEARLRCSPMKGHSHVYWYRQLPEEGLKFMVYLQKENIIDESGMPKERFSAEFPKEGPSILRIQQVVRGDSAAYFCASSPGRNQPQHFGDGTRLSIL.